The 27 T cell receptor beta chains below all came from one sample that was sequenced in a study of blood T cell repertoires in COVID-19 (dated by TCRdb to 2020 to 2021). The library was built by means of the immunoSEQ multiplex PCR assay. TCRdb mirrors the immuneACCESS table, restricted to in-frame sequences. Some clones are absent from its copies; in checked studies, under half trace to an unresolved V gene, and the reason for the others is unknown. The sample table records more than 300,000 clones; about 84% of these occur just once. The ten largest clones represent around 1.5% of the sample. What was sequenced was peripheral blood. The receptors shown here come from a woman between 45 and 60 years old with acute or convalescent COVID-19.

The J gene is TRBJ2-3, the V gene TRBV9; TRBD2 matches 13 bases. Trimming removed 4 bases from V and 6 bases from J; junction bases left unmatched: 11. This CDR3 has 17 amino acids. Germline CDR1 reads SGDLS; CDR2 reads YYNGEE. For the CDR3, the DNA is TGTGCCAGCAGCCCCGAAGGGACTAGCGGGATATCTGATACGCAGTATTTT. It encodes CASSPEGTSGISDTQYF.

The chain uses TRBV10-3 and TRBJ2-1; 11 positions match TRBD1. CDR1 ENHRY and CDR2 SYGVKD come from the germline V gene. The CDR3 is made up of 15 amino acids. V gave up 6 bases and J gave up 4 bases; unmatched junction bases: 5. CDR3 DNA: TGTGCCATCAGAAAAGGACAGGGGGCTTACAATGAGCAGTTCTTC. This encodes CAIRKGQGAYNEQFF.

This clone was seen once. The chain employs TRBV11-2 and TRBJ2-5, with D possibly TRBD2 on 5 matching bases. Germline CDR1 SGHAT, CDR2 FQNNGV. The V end was cut by 1 base, the J end by 5 bases, with 14 bases between. The CDR3 totals 15 residues. Here the CDR3 DNA reads TGTGCCAGCAGCTTAGGGTTATCGCGAGGGGAGACCCAGTACTTC. Translating it yields CASSLGLSRGETQYF.

The chain has TRBV30 and TRBJ2-1; no definite D call. This CDR3 has 12 amino acids. Germline lookup yields CDR1 GTSNPN and CDR2 SVGIG (reference sequence). V was cut by 3 bases and J by 6 bases, with 9 bases left in between. CDR3 in amino acids: CAWSARFNEQFF. The DNA for the CDR3 is TGTGCCTGGAGCGCCAGGTTCAATGAGCAGTTCTTC.

The sample holds a few counts of this clone. The genes are TRBV7-8 and TRBJ2-3; TRBD2 matches at 12 bases. Germline V gives CDR1 SGHVS, CDR2 FQNEAQ. The V and J ends lost 2 bases and 0 bases, in that order; junction bases with no gene match: 12. The length of the CDR3 is 20 residues. CDR3 amino acids: CASSLPLAGGPQPSTDTQYF. The CDR3 region has the DNA TGTGCCAGCAGCTTACCGCTAGCGGGAGGGCCTCAGCCTAGCACAGATACGCAGTATTTT.

CDR3 in amino acids: CASRQAGRDEQYF. The DNA for the CDR3 is TGTGCCAGCAGGCAGGCGGGTAGGGACGAGCAGTACTTC. This chain connects TRBV6-6 to TRBJ2-7, with a weak D call TRBD2 (5 bases). The V end lost 6 bases, the J end lost 5 bases, and 14 bases lay between the germline ends. Per germline, CDR1 MNHNY and CDR2 SVGAGI (reference sequence). This CDR3 comprises 13 residues.

The J gene is TRBJ1-5, the V gene TRBV28; D is uncertain. Germline loops: CDR1 MDHEN, CDR2 SYDVKM. Trimming removed 5 bases from V and 4 bases from J, with 9 bases in between. This CDR3 has 13 amino acids. CDR3 residues: CASSRGFNQPQHF. CDR3 coding DNA: TGTGCCAGCAGTAGAGGGTTTAATCAGCCCCAGCATTTT.

The rearrangement uses TRBV18 and TRBJ2-3; TRBD1 matches at 10 bases. Germline CDR1 reads KGHSH; CDR2 reads LQKENI. V trimming: 3 bases; J trimming: 2 bases; junction bases outside the gene matches: 5. The CDR3 spans 16 residues. CDR3 amino acids: CASSPAGTGATDTQYF. CDR3 in DNA: TGTGCCAGCTCACCGGCCGGGACAGGGGCCACAGATACGCAGTATTTT. The whole variable domain, remainder taken from reference TRBV18 and TRBJ2-3, is NAGVMQNPRHLVRRRGQEARLRCSPMKGHSHVYWYRQLPEEGLKFMVYLQKENIIDESGMPKERFSAEFPKEGPSILRIQQVVRGDSAAYFCASSPAGTGATDTQYFGPGTRLTVL.

The chain carries TRBV12-3 or TRBV12-4 and TRBJ1-5; possibly TRBD1 for D (6 bases). Trimming cost V 5 bases and J 9 bases, with 14 bases left between them. This CDR3 region has 13 residues. The CDR3 DNA follows: TGTGCCAGCAGTATACAGGGTGTATTGCCCCAGCATTTT. Translating it yields CASSIQGVLPQHF.

This clone occurred once. This sequence joins TRBV7-2 and TRBJ2-3; TRBD2 matches 9 bases. The length of the CDR3 is 15 residues. The germline gives CDR1 SGHTA, CDR2 FQGNSA. Germline trimming cut 4 bases from V and 6 bases from J; bases unmatched to any gene: 8. This CDR3 is CASSSGGTSFDTQYF. CDR3 DNA sequence: TGTGCCAGCAGCTCGGGGGGGACTAGCTTTGATACGCAGTATTTT.

This clone was counted a single time. The J gene is TRBJ1-2, the V gene TRBV5-4; D uncertain. The CDR3 is made up of 14 amino acids. Germline assignment: CDR1 SGHNT and CDR2 YYREEE (reference sequence). Trimming stripped 4 bases from V and 1 base from J, with 11 bases between. The CDR3 reads CASSPETYNYGYTF. As DNA, the CDR3 is TGTGCCAGCAGCCCGGAGACTTATAACTATGGCTACACCTTC.

This chain links TRBV11-2 with TRBJ1-1, with 7 bases fitting TRBD1. Germline V gene lookup returns CDR1 SGHAT and CDR2 FQNNGV. The CDR3 sequence is 13 residues long. V shed 4 bases, J shed 8 bases, and the junction held 7 bases outside the gene matches. This chain's CDR3 is CASSSDPGQEAFF. As DNA, the CDR3 is TGTGCCAGCAGCTCAGATCCGGGACAGGAAGCTTTCTTT. Complete variable domain (other parts from reference TRBV11-2 and TRBJ1-1): EAGVAQSPRYKIIEKRQSVAFWCNPISGHATLYWYQQILGQGPKLLIQFQNNGVVDDSQLPKDRFSAERLKGVDSTLKIQPAKLEDSAVYLCASSSDPGQEAFFGQGTRLTVV.

The V call is TRBV7-9, the J call TRBJ2-5, with 8 bases aligning to TRBD2. The J segment lost 2 bases and the V segment lost 4 bases, leaving 9 bases of the junction unmatched. Germline values: CDR1 SEHNR, CDR2 FQNEAQ (reference sequence). This CDR3 comprises 16 residues. The CDR3 here is CASSWDRTSSQETQYF. The CDR3 DNA sequence: TGTGCCAGCAGCTGGGATAGGACTAGCAGTCAAGAGACCCAGTACTTC.

The chain couples TRBV19 to TRBJ1-2, with 7 bases that match TRBD1. This CDR3 region has 16 residues. The J segment lost 6 bases and the V segment lost 4 bases, leaving 14 bases of the junction unmatched. Germline V gene lookup returns CDR1 LNHDA and CDR2 SQIVND (reference sequence). CDR3 DNA sequence: TGTGCCAGTAGTAGATTAACAGGGGAGAATTTGAATGGCTACACCTTC. As protein: CASSRLTGENLNGYTF.

CDR3 coding DNA: TGTGCCATCAGTGAGTCGATGCAGGGTTTAAGCAATCAGCCCCAGCATTTT. Protein: CAISESMQGLSNQPQHF. The chain is built from TRBV10-3 and TRBJ1-5; tentatively, D is TRBD1 (5 bases). Trimming pared 0 bases from V and 1 base from J, leaving 13 bases between. CDR1 and CDR2 from the germline V gene are ENHRY and SYGVKD. This CDR3 has 17 amino acids.

The V and J genes are TRBV28 and TRBJ1-4, with 9 bases fitting TRBD1. This CDR3 contains 16 residues. J lost 8 bases, V lost 4 bases, and 11 bases had no gene match. Germline V gene data show CDR1 as MDHEN and CDR2 as SYDVKM. The CDR3 reads CASSSYPTGGREKLFF. CDR3 in DNA: TGTGCCAGCAGTTCATACCCAACAGGGGGCCGGGAAAAACTGTTTTTT.

The gene calls are TRBV19 and TRBJ2-3, with D possibly being TRBD1 (6 bases). V was shortened by 10 bases and J by 1 base, with 15 bases between the two germline ends. Germline loops: CDR1 LNHDA, CDR2 SQIVND (reference sequence). This CDR3 comprises 14 residues. CDR3 coding DNA: TGTGCCACACAACAGGGATGGGGCACAGATACGCAGTATTTT. Translated: CATQQGWGTDTQYF.

V is TRBV7-3 and J is TRBJ2-3; tentative D call: TRBD2 (5 bases). The CDR3 contains 14 residues. CDR1 is SGHTA, CDR2 FQGTGA, per germline. V lost 2 bases to trimming and J lost 4 bases, with 10 bases between them. The DNA of the CDR3 is TGTGCCAGCAGCTTAGAGGGCCATCCAGATACGCAGTATTTT. This sequence encodes CASSLEGHPDTQYF.

The chain recombines TRBV7-2 with TRBJ2-2; 7 nucleotides agree with TRBD2. Per germline, CDR1 SGHTA and CDR2 FQGNSA. The CDR3 spans 15 residues. J lost 4 bases, V lost 5 bases, and 7 bases had no gene match. CDR3 sequence: CASSEGLVITGELFF. Written as DNA, the CDR3 is TGTGCCAGCAGCGAAGGACTAGTAATCACCGGGGAGCTGTTTTTT.

This clone was recorded only once. The gene calls are TRBV19 and TRBJ1-1; 7 bases match TRBD1. Germline lookup yields CDR1 LNHDA and CDR2 SQIVND (reference sequence). V shed 3 bases and J 5 bases; nucleotides not matched to a gene: 3. This CDR3 comprises 13 residues. CDR3 DNA: TGTGCCAGTAGTATTGAGGGGGCAACTGAAGCTTTCTTT. The encoded protein is CASSIEGATEAFF.

V usage is TRBV4-2 and J usage is TRBJ1-4; 10 bases agree with TRBD1. The J segment lost 5 bases and the V segment lost 5 bases, leaving 5 bases of the junction unmatched. Germline values: CDR1 LGHNA, CDR2 YNFKEQ. This CDR3 spans 15 amino acids. In nucleotides, the CDR3 is TGTGCCAGCAGCTCTTCGGACAGGGGGAATGAAAAACTGTTTTTT. It specifies CASSSSDRGNEKLFF.

This chain's CDR3 is CASSRQGSGGYTF. The DNA of the CDR3 is TGTGCCAGCAGTAGACAGGGGTCTGGTGGCTACACCTTC. This chain connects TRBV6-5 to TRBJ1-2; 8 nucleotides agree with TRBD1. CDR1 is MNHEY, CDR2 SVGAGI, per germline. J lost 7 bases, V lost 5 bases, and 6 bases had no gene match. CDR3 length: 13 amino acids.

In this sample, this clone is medium-sized (0.01 to 0.1%). This chain uses TRBV6-5 with TRBJ2-3, with 11 bases identical to TRBD2. With V trimmed by 6 bases and J by 6 bases, 8 bases remained unmatched. This CDR3 spans 15 amino acids. Germline CDR1 reads MNHEY; CDR2 reads SVGAGI. CDR3 nucleotides: TGTGCCAGCAGGCTTCTAGCGGGAGGTTGGGATACGCAGTATTTT. It specifies CASRLLAGGWDTQYF.

The chain links TRBV5-4 to TRBJ2-2; TRBD2 is a possible D gene (5 bases). Looked up from germline, CDR1 is SGHNT and CDR2 is YYREEE (reference sequence). CDR3 length: 16 residues. The V end was cut by 4 bases, the J end by 0 bases, with 13 bases between. CDR3 region: CASSREPGPNTGELFF. CDR3 nucleotides: TGTGCCAGCAGCAGGGAGCCCGGACCGAACACCGGGGAGCTGTTTTTT.

The chain is built from TRBV2 and TRBJ2-2; TRBD1 matches 10 bases. CDR1 and CDR2 (germline): SNHLY, FYNNEI. The CDR3 contains 16 residues. V was pared by 1 base and J by 7 bases, with 6 bases of the junction left unmatched. This CDR3 reads CASSEGGTGVGGELFF. The CDR3 nucleotides read TGTGCCAGCAGTGAAGGCGGGACAGGGGTTGGCGGGGAGCTGTTTTTT.

This chain's CDR3 is CAWLRDRVASGPYEQYF. The CDR3 DNA reads as TGTGCCTGGCTTCGGGACAGGGTGGCTAGCGGCCCCTACGAGCAGTACTTC. The chain couples TRBV30 to TRBJ2-7; 9 bases fit TRBD1. Germline V CDR1 and CDR2: GTSNPN, SVGIG (reference sequence). V shed 5 bases, J shed 2 bases, and the junction held 16 bases outside the gene matches. The CDR3 runs 17 residues. The entire variable domain, with the rest obtained from reference TRBV30 and TRBJ2-7, is as follows: SQTIHQWPATLVQPVGSPLSLECTVEGTSNPNLYWYRQAAGRGLQLLFYSVGIGQISSEVPQNLSASRPQDRQFILSSKKLLLSDSGFYLCAWLRDRVASGPYEQYFGPGTRLTVT.

The V call is TRBV5-1, the J call TRBJ2-5; tentative D call: TRBD1 (6 bases). Trimming removed 4 bases from V and 5 bases from J, with 15 bases in between. The CDR3 covers 14 residues. The V gene's germline CDR1 is SGHRS and CDR2 YFSETQ. CDR3 sequence (DNA): TGCGCCAGCAGCCCTGGTGGACAGCCCGAGACCCAGTACTTC. Translated, it gives CASSPGGQPETQYF.